This TCR beta chain comes out of a study of PD-1 blockade in classical Hodgkin lymphoma. Only in-frame clones appear in the TCRdb table, and some are missing; sequencing was by immunoSEQ multiplex PCR. The sample holds more than 55,000 clones; more than 75% are singletons and the top ten take roughly 5.4%. Exposure to brentuximab vedotin varied, and each patient had relapsed following autologous stem cell transplantation. Complete response, partial response or progressive disease was each patient's best response. Trimming cost V 5 bases and J 6 bases, with 9 bases left between them. The germline CDR1 and CDR2 sequences are SGHKS and YYEKEE (reference sequence). The CDR3 is 13 residues long. About this clone: The antigen is undetermined.

Whole-study results and caveats: The CD4+ diversity rise by C4D1 was clearest in complete responders. Lower baseline TCR diversity was reported for newly diagnosed patients than for healthy donors.

V and J are TRBV5-5 and TRBJ1-6, with a tentative D call TRBD1 (5 bases). The TCR was taken from a human donor with classical Hodgkin lymphoma. Here the sequenced sample was peripheral blood mononuclear cells (PBMCs), taken before the second cycle of nivolumab. The CDR3 region is CASSWDRNSPLHF. The CDR3 bases are TGTGCCAGCAGTTGGGACCGTAATTCACCCCTCCACTTT.